This T cell receptor (beta chain) was profiled in a study of cytotoxic CD8 clonotypes in ibrutinib-treated CLL (dated by TCRdb to the early 2020s). Regarding the research as a whole: The cohort included roughly 15 treatment-naive and approximately twelve relapsed/refractory patients; around 17 were IGHV unmutated. Responses were partial in some 24 patients and complete in 2; after median about 5.5 years follow-up, about 14 stayed in remission and about 12 progressed. Response samples were taken after a median of approximately 13 months on treatment, ranging from about 6 to 40 months. Samples averaged roughly 260,000 productive templates and approximately 100,000 productive rearrangements. Of the 85 to 90 participants in the trial, 26 had longitudinal samples available. Cryopreserved peripheral blood mononuclear cells were obtained prior to treatment, at the time of response, and at either disease progression or sustained remission. Patients were still on ibrutinib when every remission and progressive disease sample was collected. Results the study describes overall, beyond this receptor: Public clonotypes were rare and either shrank or stayed stable during treatment, and the rise in clonality at ibrutinib response reflected expansion of private clonotypes. Baseline clonality exceeded that of age-matched healthy donors and correlated strongly with circulating CD8+ T-cell counts. At ibrutinib response clonality went up, during sustained remission it held steady, and at progression it dropped back toward baseline. Sampling times were not matched between sustained-remission and progressing patients, and lymph node repertoires were not studied.

About this clone: Its target antigen remains unknown. Qualities for individual bases were not recorded, and no much larger clone is one base off.

The germline ends are 18 bases apart after V is trimmed by 6 bases and J by 2 bases. Measured from the cysteine to the phenylalanine, the CDR3 is 16 residues long. Of all the DNA, just the CDR3 is kept, 48 bases in frame from base 1. CDR1 SGHRS and CDR2 YFSETQ are derived from the germline V gene. On a MiSeq, deep resolution sequencing aimed for a depth between 1 in 1 million and 1 in 200,000 T cells, with each clonotype covered about 9.2x on average. The immunoSEQ hsTCRB Kit was used to generate TCR beta libraries. In the source study's methods: The data were analyzed with ImmunoSEQ Analyzer and ImmunoSEQ Data Assistant, and V, D and J gene assignments followed IMGT definitions. Clonality, which ranges from 0 to 1, was calculated by subtracting the normalized Shannon entropy of productive rearrangement frequencies from one. Only overrepresented clonotypes making up at least 0.05% of each patient's repertoire were included in the public clonotype analysis. About a dozen age-matched healthy donor repertoires from immuneACCESS served as clonality controls. TCRdb took this table from immuneACCESS and kept in-frame rearrangements with V and J called. Such tables lack part of the clones; where checked against another copy, unresolved V genes explain under half of the gap, and the rest is unexplained. For V, J and clone size, that table is used; D and trimming come from the DNA. This sample gives 200,000 or so clones in total; about 75% of them show up just once. Approximately 6.3% of the sample rests with the top ten.

The time point label, read with the paper, signifies: 12 to 13 months on ibrutinib. For TCR beta library preparation, approximately 2 micrograms of genomic DNA were extracted from the cryopreserved PBMCs. High-throughput TCR beta sequencing was performed on longitudinal blood samples from CLL patients receiving ibrutinib monotherapy. The patients were enrolled in a single-center, open-label phase 2 trial of ibrutinib monotherapy. Source: PBMCs, taken after 12 months of ibrutinib treatment. This chain is built from TRBV5-1 and TRBJ1-5; the D gene is perhaps TRBD1, on 6 matching bases. The source of this sequence is a human donor with chronic lymphocytic leukemia. The CDR3 reads as follows: CASTPTGFRGNQPQHF. The nucleotide sequence reads as follows: TGCGCCAGCACACCCACAGGGTTTAGGGGCAATCAGCCCCAGCATTTT.